Following are 10 T cell receptor beta chains from one sample sequenced in a study of OX40 agonist ivuxolimab in advanced cancers. The receptor library was made with the immunoSEQ multiplex PCR assay. TCRdb retrieved this table from immuneACCESS and kept in-frame rearrangements only. Not all clones are present; in checked studies, unresolved V genes account for under half, and no reason is known for the remainder. Counted in this sample were roughly 57,000 clones; roughly 82% of them appeared once. The top ten clonotypes cover 2.4% of the sample. Material: CD4+ or CD8+ T cells sorted from blood, obtained in a trial of the OX40 agonist ivuxolimab. The source of these receptors is an adult with an advanced solid tumor such as melanoma, head and neck, liver or kidney cancer.

The chain is built from TRBV5-1 and TRBJ2-2; either TRBD1 or TRBD2 may supply D (6 bases each). In germline, CDR1 is SGHRS, CDR2 YFSETQ. V dropped 5 bases and J dropped 3 bases, with 20 bases sitting between them. The CDR3 extends over 17 amino acids. The CDR3 loop reads CASRLRRGDMHTGELFF. The CDR3 bases are TGCGCCAGCAGGTTAAGGAGGGGGGACATGCACACCGGGGAGCTGTTTTTT.

The sample holds a few counts of this clone. The rearrangement uses TRBV6-6 and TRBJ2-1; TRBD1 might be the D (8 bases). V lost 5 bases and J lost 5, with 19 bases in between. The germline gives CDR1 MNHNY, CDR2 SVGAGI (reference sequence). CDR3 length: 16 amino acids. The CDR3 nucleotides read TGTGCCAGCAGTCTACTCGGACAGGGAGGGCACAATGAGCAGTTCTTC. Amino acids: CASSLLGQGGHNEQFF.

This chain joins TRBV7-2 and TRBJ1-5; D gene unclear. V was cut by 4 bases and J by 3 bases, with 7 bases left in between. Germline lookup yields CDR1 SGHTA and CDR2 FQGNSA. The CDR3 length is 13 residues. The CDR3 nucleotides read TGTGCCAGCAGCTACGGGCCCAATCAGCCCCAGCATTTT. It codes for CASSYGPNQPQHF.

This clone was seen at least ten times. The chain is built from TRBV15 and TRBJ1-1; D unresolved. Germline V gene lookup returns CDR1 LNHNV and CDR2 YYDKDF (reference sequence). V was pared by 1 base and J by 0 bases, with 9 bases between. The length of the CDR3 is 15 residues. The CDR3 DNA follows: TGTGCCACCAGCAGAGGGCAGACATTGAACACTGAAGCTTTCTTT. Translating it yields CATSRGQTLNTEAFF.

The chain employs TRBV6-6 and TRBJ2-3; TRBD1 might be the D (6 bases). With 5 bases removed from V and 4 bases from J, the gap between germline ends came to 16 bases. CDR1 MNHNY and CDR2 SVGAGI come from the germline V gene (reference sequence). The CDR3 is 15 residues long. The CDR3 region is CASSRQGFEADTQYF. CDR3 bases: TGTGCCAGCAGTCGGCAGGGGTTTGAGGCAGATACGCAGTATTTT.

This sequence joins TRBV7-2 and TRBJ1-4; D is unresolved. Germline V gene lookup returns CDR1 SGHTA and CDR2 FQGNSA. The CDR3 totals 17 residues. V dropped 3 bases and J dropped 3 bases, with 17 bases sitting between them. The CDR3: CASSFPGWGPSNEKLFF. Written as DNA, the CDR3 is TGTGCCAGCAGCTTCCCGGGATGGGGTCCCTCTAATGAAAAACTGTTTTTT.

V is TRBV6-5 and J is TRBJ1-2, with TRBD1 identical over 11 bases. Germline V CDR1 and CDR2: MNHEY, SVGAGI. The CDR3 totals 14 residues. V shed 7 bases and J 7 bases; nucleotides not matched to a gene: 8. The CDR3 sequence is CASTQGQGVSGYTF. The CDR3 nucleotides read TGTGCCAGCACCCAGGGACAGGGGGTGAGTGGCTACACCTTC.

The CDR3 DNA reads TGCGCCAGCAGCTTGGAAATGACGGTGATGAATGAGCAGTTCTTC. Translating it yields CASSLEMTVMNEQFF. This rearrangement joins TRBV5-1 to TRBJ2-1; the D is unclear. Germline values: CDR1 SGHRS, CDR2 YFSETQ. This CDR3 comprises 15 residues. V was clipped by 0 bases and J by 7 bases, with 14 bases between them.

The table lists this clone with a count of one. This chain uses TRBV6-5 with TRBJ2-2; D remains ambiguous. V lost 10 bases to trimming and J lost 5 bases, with 17 bases between them. This CDR3 comprises 14 residues. Germline V gives CDR1 MNHEY, CDR2 SVGAGI. The CDR3, as DNA: TGTGCCACCAATGGGTGGGGATTAACCGGGGAGCTGTTTTTT. Translated: CATNGWGLTGELFF.

The chain combines TRBV28 with TRBJ1-2; no firm D call. The CDR3 runs 8 residues. Germline values: CDR1 MDHEN, CDR2 SYDVKM. The V gene lost 8 bases and the J gene lost 7 bases, with 2 bases spanning the gap. CDR3 nucleotide sequence: TGTGCCAGCGGTGGCTACACCTTC. Amino acids: CASGGYTF.